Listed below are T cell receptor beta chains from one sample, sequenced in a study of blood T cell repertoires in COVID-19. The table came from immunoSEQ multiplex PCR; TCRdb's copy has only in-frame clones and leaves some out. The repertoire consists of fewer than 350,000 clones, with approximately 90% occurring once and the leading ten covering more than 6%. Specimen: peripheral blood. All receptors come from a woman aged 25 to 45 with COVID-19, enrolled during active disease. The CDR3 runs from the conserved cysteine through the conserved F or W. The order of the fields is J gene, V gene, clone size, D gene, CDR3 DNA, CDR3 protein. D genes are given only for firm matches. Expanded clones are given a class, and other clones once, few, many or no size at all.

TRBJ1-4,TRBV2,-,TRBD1,TGTGCCAGCAGTGAGGTAGCCAGGGGGGATGAAAAACTGTTTTTT,CASSEVARGDEKLFF
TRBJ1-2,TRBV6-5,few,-,TGTGCCAGCAGACCCGGACCCAGCGGCGGCTACACCTTC,CASRPGPSGGYTF
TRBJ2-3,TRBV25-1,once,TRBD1,TGTGCCAGCAGTGACCCGGGACAGGGGGGGACAGATACGCAGTATTTT,CASSDPGQGGTDTQYF
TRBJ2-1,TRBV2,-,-,TGTGCCAGCAGTGAAGAAGACTTCAGGGGTGAGCAGTTCTTC,CASSEEDFRGEQFF
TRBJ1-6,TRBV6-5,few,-,TGTGCCAGCACAACAGGGAGCTCCTATAATTCACCCCTCCACTTT,CASTTGSSYNSPLHF
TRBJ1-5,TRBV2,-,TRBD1,TGTGCCAGCAGGCCTCCGGGACAGGGGGTTTGGCAGCCCCAGCATTTT,CASRPPGQGVWQPQHF
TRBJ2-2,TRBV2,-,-,TGTGCCAGCCTATACCAGGGGAGGGAGGTCGGGGAGCTGTTTTTT,CASLYQGREVGELFF
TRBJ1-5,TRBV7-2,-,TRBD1,TGTGCCAGCAGCCTCGACAGGGGCTATCAGCCCCAGCATTTT,CASSLDRGYQPQHF
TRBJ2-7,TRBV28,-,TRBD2,TGTGCCAGCAGTTTTTCTAGCGGGAGGGCCTGGGACTCCTACGAGCAGTACTTC,CASSFSSGRAWDSYEQYF
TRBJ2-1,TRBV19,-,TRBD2,TGTGCCAGTCTGGGACTAGCGGGAGGAATATGGGAGCAGTTCTTC,CASLGLAGGIWEQFF
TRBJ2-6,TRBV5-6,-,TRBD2,TGTGCCAGCACCCCCCTCGCGGGAGGCTTATCTGGGGCCAACGTCCTGACTTTC,CASTPLAGGLSGANVLTF
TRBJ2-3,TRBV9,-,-,TGTGCCAGCAGCGCGGGGGCAGATACGCAGTATTTT,CASSAGADTQYF
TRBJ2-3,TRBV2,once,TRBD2,TGTGCCAGCAGTGAAATCCGACCGGGACTAGCGGGAGATACGCAGTATTTT,CASSEIRPGLAGDTQYF
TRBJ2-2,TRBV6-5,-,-,TGTGCCAGCAGTTATGGGGGGAGCACCGGGGAGCTGTTTTTT,CASSYGGSTGELFF
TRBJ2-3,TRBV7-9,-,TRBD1,TGTGCCTCGGGGGGACAGGGGACAGTAAGCACAGATACGCAGTATTTT,CASGGQGTVSTDTQYF
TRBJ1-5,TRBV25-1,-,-,TGTGCCAGCTTGAGACAGGTGCTAATCCTGCCCCAGCATTTT,CASLRQVLILPQHF
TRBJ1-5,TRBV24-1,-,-,TGTGCCACCAGTGATCCTGGTCAGATTAATCAGCCCCAGCATTTT,CATSDPGQINQPQHF
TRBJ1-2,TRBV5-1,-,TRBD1,TGCGCCAGCAGCTTGGGCGGACAGGGGGGCTATGGCTACACCTTC,CASSLGGQGGYGYTF
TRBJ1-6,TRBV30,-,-,TGTGCCTGGAGGGGCGGCAGGGATAATTCACCCCTCCACTTT,CAWRGGRDNSPLHF
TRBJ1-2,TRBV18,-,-,TGTGCCAGCTCACCACCTAGCCCAGGGAACGATGGCTACACCTTC,CASSPPSPGNDGYTF
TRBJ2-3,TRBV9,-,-,TGTGCCAGCAGCGTTCAGGGCGCGGATACGCAGTATTTT,CASSVQGADTQYF
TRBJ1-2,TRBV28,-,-,TGTGCCACGAAGGAGGCAGGAGAGAACTATGGCTACACCTTC,CATKEAGENYGYTF
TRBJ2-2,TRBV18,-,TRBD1,TGTGCCAGCTCACCAAGGGGACAGGGAGCCGGCACCGGGGAGCTGTTTTTT,CASSPRGQGAGTGELFF
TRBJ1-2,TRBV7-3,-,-,TGTGCCAGCAGCTTAAACAGGTTGGGTGGCTACACCTTC,CASSLNRLGGYTF
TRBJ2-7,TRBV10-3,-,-,TGTGCCACCGCAAGCCTAAGAGGCGAGCAGTACTTC,CATASLRGEQYF
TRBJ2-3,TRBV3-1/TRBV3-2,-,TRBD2,TGTGCCAGCAGCCAAGTCTCGAGCGGGACGATCACAGATACGCAGTATTTT,CASSQVSSGTITDTQYF
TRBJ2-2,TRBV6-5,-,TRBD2,TGTGCCAGCAGTTCGGTGGGAGGGATCACCGGGGAGCTGTTTTTT,CASSSVGGITGELFF
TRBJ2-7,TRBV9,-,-,TGTGCCAGCAGCGCCGGGACTGGCGTCTACGAGCAGTACTTC,CASSAGTGVYEQYF
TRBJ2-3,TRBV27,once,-,TGTGCCAGCAGCAGGGGATTGGGGGCAGATACGCAGTATTTT,CASSRGLGADTQYF
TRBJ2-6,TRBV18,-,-,TGTGCCAGCTCTCCCTATGGCGGGTCGTTCTCTGGGGCCAACGTCCTGACTTTC,CASSPYGGSFSGANVLTF
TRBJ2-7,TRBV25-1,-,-,TGTGCCAGCAGTCAATGGGGGGACAGATTCTACGAGCAGTACTTC,CASSQWGDRFYEQYF
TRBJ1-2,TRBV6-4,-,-,TGTGCCAGCAGTCGAGGGCCTAACTATGGCTACACCTTC,CASSRGPNYGYTF
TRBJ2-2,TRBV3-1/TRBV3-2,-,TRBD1,TGTGCCAGCAGCCAAGAGGGGGACAGGGCGAGCGGGGAGCTGTTTTTT,CASSQEGDRASGELFF
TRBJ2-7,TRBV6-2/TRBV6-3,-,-,TGTGCCAGCAGCCCCGGAGGGCCCCCTAGCTACGAGCAGTACTTC,CASSPGGPPSYEQYF
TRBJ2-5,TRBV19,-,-,TGTGCCAGTAAGGCAGGCGCTGAAGAGACCCAGTACTTC,CASKAGAEETQYF
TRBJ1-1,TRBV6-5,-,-,TGTGCCAGCAGTTACGAGGCGAACACTGAAGCTTTCTTT,CASSYEANTEAFF
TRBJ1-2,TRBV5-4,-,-,TGTGCCAGCAGCCCACAGGGCCTCGGCGGCTACACCTTC,CASSPQGLGGYTF
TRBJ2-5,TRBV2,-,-,TGTGCCAGCAGTGAAGCAGCGGTACAAGAGACCCAGTACTTC,CASSEAAVQETQYF
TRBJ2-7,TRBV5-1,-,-,TGCGCCAGCAGTAGGATACCGGGTCTCGCCTACGAGCAGTACTTC,CASSRIPGLAYEQYF
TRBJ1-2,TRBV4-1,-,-,TGCGCCAGCAGCCAAGAGAGGAGACAGCGTCCCAACTATGGCTACACCTTC,CASSQERRQRPNYGYTF
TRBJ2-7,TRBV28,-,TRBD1,TGTGCCAGCAGTCCCCCGGGACAGGGTTCCTACGAGCAGTACTTC,CASSPPGQGSYEQYF
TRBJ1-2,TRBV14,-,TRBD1,TGTGCCAGCAGCCCACAGGGGCAGGGGGCCCTTTATGGCTACACCTTC,CASSPQGQGALYGYTF
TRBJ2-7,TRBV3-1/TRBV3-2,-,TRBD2,TGTGCCAGCAGCCACTTCGGGACTAGTCCCTACGAGCAGTACTTC,CASSHFGTSPYEQYF
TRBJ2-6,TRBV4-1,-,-,TGCGCCAGCAGCCATAAGGAGGTAGCCGCTGGGGCCAACGTCCTGACTTTC,CASSHKEVAAGANVLTF
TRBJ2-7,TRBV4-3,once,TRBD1,TGCGCCAGCAGCCAAGATGTGACAGGGTTCCTCTACGAGCAGTACTTC,CASSQDVTGFLYEQYF
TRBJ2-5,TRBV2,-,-,TGTGCCAGCAGTGAGGCGGCCCTAGAGACCCAGTACTTC,CASSEAALETQYF
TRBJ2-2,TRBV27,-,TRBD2,TGTGCCAGCAGGACCGGGGGCGCGGGGGGTACCGGGGAGCTGTTTTTT,CASRTGGAGGTGELFF
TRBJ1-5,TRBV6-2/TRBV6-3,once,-,TGTGCCAGCAGTTCCGGCCGGCCGGGTGATCAGCCCCAGCATTTT,CASSSGRPGDQPQHF
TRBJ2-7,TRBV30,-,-,TGTGCCTGGGGGATGGACAACTACGAGCAGTACTTC,CAWGMDNYEQYF
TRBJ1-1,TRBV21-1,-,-,TGTGCCAGCCGCGACAGCATGAACACTGAAGCTTTCTTT,CASRDSMNTEAFF
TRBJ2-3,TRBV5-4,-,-,TGTGCCAGCAGCTTTAGAGGGAGCGCCACCAGAGATACGCAGTATTTT,CASSFRGSATRDTQYF
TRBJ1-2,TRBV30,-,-,TGTGCCTGGAGTTTGACAGCTACTAACTATGGCTACACCTTC,CAWSLTATNYGYTF
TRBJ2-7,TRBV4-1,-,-,TGCGCCAGCAGCTCAGGGATCGGCGACGAGCAGTACTTC,CASSSGIGDEQYF
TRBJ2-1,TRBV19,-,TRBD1,TGTGCCAGTAGCACCGGGACAGGGATCATCAATGAGCAGTTCTTC,CASSTGTGIINEQFF
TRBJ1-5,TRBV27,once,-,TGTGCCAGCAGTTTAGCGGGGGCAAATCAGCCCCAGCATTTT,CASSLAGANQPQHF
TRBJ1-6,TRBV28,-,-,TGTGCCAGCAGTCGAGGGGGAAATTCACCCCTCCACTTT,CASSRGGNSPLHF
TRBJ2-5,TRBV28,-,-,TGTGCCAGCAGTACTAGCGGACAGGGGAAGGGAGAGACCCAGTACTTC,CASSTSGQGKGETQYF
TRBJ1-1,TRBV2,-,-,TGTGCCAGCAAGGGAGAGGCGAACACTGAAGCTTTCTTT,CASKGEANTEAFF